This T cell receptor beta chain was sequenced for a study of cytomegalovirus exposure and HLA in healthy donors. PCR involved 60 Vbeta and 13 Jbeta primers. Profiling relied on immunoSEQ multiplex PCR, and the TCRdb table lists in-frame clones only, not all of them. The table records 100,000 to 120,000 clones, over 70% of them present only once. Specimen: PBMCs. This clonotype was obtained from a male donor in good health and CMV-seronegative.

CDR3 sequence (DNA): TGTGCCAGCAGCAATCGGGACAGGGCGTACGAGCAGTACTTC. Translated, it gives CASSNRDRAYEQYF. V and J are TRBV7-9 and TRBJ2-7; 9 bases match TRBD1. J gave up 4 bases and V 5 bases, and 6 bases lay outside the gene matches. This CDR3 is 14 amino acids long. Germline V gene data show CDR1 as SEHNR and CDR2 as FQNEAQ (reference sequence).